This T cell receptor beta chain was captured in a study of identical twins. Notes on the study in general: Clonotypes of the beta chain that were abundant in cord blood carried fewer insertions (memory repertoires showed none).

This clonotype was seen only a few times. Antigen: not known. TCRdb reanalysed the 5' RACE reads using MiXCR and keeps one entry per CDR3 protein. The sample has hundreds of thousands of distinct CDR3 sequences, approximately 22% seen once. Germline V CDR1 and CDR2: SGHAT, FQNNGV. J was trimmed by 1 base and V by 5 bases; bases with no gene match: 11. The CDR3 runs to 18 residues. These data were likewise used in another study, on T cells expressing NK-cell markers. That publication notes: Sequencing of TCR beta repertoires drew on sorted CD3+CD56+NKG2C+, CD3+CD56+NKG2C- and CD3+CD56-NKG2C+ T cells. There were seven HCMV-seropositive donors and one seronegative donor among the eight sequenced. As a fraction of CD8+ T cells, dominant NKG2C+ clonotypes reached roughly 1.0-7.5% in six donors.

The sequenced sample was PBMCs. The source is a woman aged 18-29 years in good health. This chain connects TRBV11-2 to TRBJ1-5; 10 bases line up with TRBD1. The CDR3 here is CASSPRGQGGVSNQPQHF. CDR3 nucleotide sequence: TGTGCCAGCAGCCCTAGAGGACAGGGGGGAGTCAGCAATCAGCCCCAGCATTTT.